This TCR beta chain was captured by sequencing in a study of cytomegalovirus exposure and HLA in healthy donors. Trimming took 3 bases from V and 1 from J, leaving 10 bases between them. In germline, CDR1 is SGHDN, CDR2 FVKESK. This CDR3 comprises 14 residues. It was with 60 Vbeta and 13 Jbeta primers that the PCR ran. Libraries were prepared by immunoSEQ multiplex PCR; TCRdb keeps only in-frame clonotypes and omits some of them. The sample yields over 150,000 clones, around 77% seen once. The study, taken as a whole, reports: There were around 160 TCR beta chains listed as cytomegalovirus-associated. The Asian-associated ancestry cluster reportedly had fewer N-insertions than the approximately 690-donor mean in a later analysis.

About this clone: Its specificity is unknown.

The chain joins TRBV14 to TRBJ2-7, with D possibly matching TRBD1 (6 bases). The sequenced sample consisted of PBMCs. The sequence derives from a woman between 25 and 40 years old in good health and CMV-seronegative. This CDR3 is CASSHIQGSYEQYF. The CDR3 DNA sequence: TGTGCCAGCAGCCACATACAGGGATCCTACGAGCAGTACTTC.